The rows below give T cell receptor beta chains drawn from one sample of a study of cytomegalovirus exposure and HLA in healthy donors. The protocol was immunoSEQ multiplex PCR, while the TCRdb copy is restricted to in-frame clones and leaves out a portion. The sample carries some 140,000 clones, roughly 73% recorded once. The source material was PBMCs. The receptors derive from a woman aged 40 to 49 in good health and CMV-seronegative. Each CDR3 is given with its conserved first and last residue. D genes are given only for firm matches. Not all rows give a size; the values are once, few, many and, for expanded clones, a class.

NA | TRBD2 | TRBJ2-1 | TRBV5-1 | TGCGCCAGCAGCCCGGGACTAGCGGGGGACACGCGTAAAGTCAATGAGCAGTTCTTC | CASSPGLAGDTRKVNEQFF
NA | NA | TRBJ1-5 | TRBV4-1 | TGCGCCAGCAGCCAAGATGAGGGCACCCTTTGGGCCCAGCATTTT | CASSQDEGTLWAQHF
once | TRBD2 | TRBJ2-3 | TRBV9 | TGTGCCAGCAGCGTAGGCGGTGCGGGGGGCACAGATACGCAGTATTTT | CASSVGGAGGTDTQYF
NA | TRBD1 | TRBJ2-3 | TRBV7-3 | TGTGCCAGCAGCTTAAGGCCAGGGGGAATCACAGATACGCAGTATTTT | CASSLRPGGITDTQYF
NA | NA | TRBJ2-1 | TRBV6-4 | TGTGCCAGCAGCCCGGGAGAGGACTCCTACAATGAGCAGTTCTTC | CASSPGEDSYNEQFF
NA | NA | TRBJ1-6 | TRBV2 | TGTGCCAGCAGTGAGGGACAAAATCGGCAGCCAAATTCACCCCTCCACTTT | CASSEGQNRQPNSPLHF
NA | TRBD1 | TRBJ2-5 | TRBV27 | TGTGCCAGCAGTCCGTGGACAGGCCAAGAGACCCAGTACTTC | CASSPWTGQETQYF
NA | NA | TRBJ1-1 | TRBV19 | TGTGCCAGTAGTATAGCCGTGCCAGTCAACACTGAAGCTTTCTTT | CASSIAVPVNTEAFF
few | TRBD1 | TRBJ2-3 | TRBV29-1 | TGCAGCGCCATGGGACAGAGCCCCCCAGATACGCAGTATTTT | CSAMGQSPPDTQYF
NA | NA | TRBJ1-6 | TRBV28 | TGTGCCAGCATTGCTCGAACTAGGGAAGACTATAATTCACCCCTCCACTTT | CASIARTREDYNSPLHF
NA | TRBD1 | TRBJ1-1 | TRBV19 | TGTGCCAGTAGTTATCGAACAGGGGTAATCGCTGAAGCTTTCTTT | CASSYRTGVIAEAFF
NA | TRBD2 | TRBJ2-1 | TRBV13 | TGTGCCAGCAGCCCACGGGGGGGCCGTGAGAATGAGCAGTTCTTC | CASSPRGGRENEQFF
once | TRBD1 | TRBJ1-3 | TRBV23-1 | TGCGCCAGCAGTCAATCTCTGAGACAGGGGGTTTTGGTGCGTTGGAGTCACTCTGGAAACACCATATATTTT | CASSQSLRQGVLVRWSHSGNTIYF
NA | TRBD2 | TRBJ2-1 | TRBV2 | TGTGCCAGCAGTGAACTCGCTAGCGGTTACAATGAGCAGTTCTTC | CASSELASGYNEQFF
NA | TRBD1 | TRBJ1-2 | TRBV10-3 | TGTGCCATTTCTGGGACAGACTATGGCTACACCTTC | CAISGTDYGYTF
NA | NA | TRBJ1-5 | TRBV27 | TGTGCCAGCAGTCCATACGCCGGACAGAACAATCAGCCCCAGCATTTT | CASSPYAGQNNQPQHF
NA | NA | TRBJ1-4 | TRBV4-2 | TGTGCCAGCAGCCAAGTGGCGGGTGAAAAACTGTTTTTT | CASSQVAGEKLFF
NA | NA | TRBJ1-4 | TRBV29-1 | TGCAGCGGAGGGGAGGGGGAAAAACTGTTTTTT | CSGGEGEKLFF
NA | NA | TRBJ2-2 | TRBV6-6 | TGTGCCAGCAGGGGGAGTAACACCGGGGAGCTGTTTTTT | CASRGSNTGELFF
NA | TRBD1 | TRBJ2-1 | TRBV5-6 | TGTGCCAGCAGATCAGGGGGCTTTTTTAGAGGAGACAATGAGCAGTTCTTC | CASRSGGFFRGDNEQFF
NA | NA | TRBJ2-2 | TRBV2 | TGTGCCAGCAGGAGGACAGAAGACACCGGGGAGCTGTTTTTT | CASRRTEDTGELFF
NA | NA | TRBJ1-3 | TRBV5-4 | TGTGCCAGCAGCTTGGCTGGGAGTAGAAACACCATATATTTT | CASSLAGSRNTIYF
NA | TRBD2 | TRBJ2-3 | TRBV4-3 | TGCGCCAGCAGCCAAGAAGGGCGGGGGTTCACAGATACGCAGTATTTT | CASSQEGRGFTDTQYF
NA | NA | TRBJ1-2 | TRBV4-3 | TGCGCCAGCAGCCTTCACAGGGACCTGGACCCCTATGGCTACACCTTC | CASSLHRDLDPYGYTF
NA | NA | TRBJ1-1 | TRBV18 | TGTGCCAGCTCTCCCCGGGGGGGTTTGGTGAACACTGAAGCTTTCTTT | CASSPRGGLVNTEAFF
few | NA | TRBJ1-5 | TRBV4-1 | TGCGCCAGCAGCCAAGAAGACAGGCGAGGGGGACAGCCCCAGCATTTT | CASSQEDRRGGQPQHF
NA | TRBD1 | TRBJ1-1 | TRBV11-2 | TGTGCCAGCAGCTCCGAGACAGGGGAGGGCACTGAAGCTTTCTTT | CASSSETGEGTEAFF
NA | NA | TRBJ1-1 | TRBV7-2 | TGTGCCAGCAGCCCCTCTAGAGCTGAAGCTTTCTTT | CASSPSRAEAFF
NA | NA | TRBJ2-5 | TRBV11-2 | TGTGCCAGCAGCGAGGGGGTCCAAGAGACCCAGTACTTC | CASSEGVQETQYF
NA | NA | TRBJ2-2 | TRBV7-3 | TGTGCCAGCAGGACCACGGCGGCCGGGGAGCTGTTTTTT | CASRTTAAGELFF
NA | TRBD1 | TRBJ1-3 | TRBV28 | TGTGCCAGCAGTTCACTACCCTGGACAGGGGGGGACGGAAACACCATATATTTT | CASSSLPWTGGDGNTIYF
NA | NA | TRBJ1-2 | TRBV27 | TGTGCCAGCAGTTTAGTGACAGCATCTGGCTACACCTTC | CASSLVTASGYTF
NA | TRBD1 | TRBJ1-5 | TRBV9 | TGTGCCAGCAGCGAAACAGGGGTTGGTCAGCCCCAGCATTTT | CASSETGVGQPQHF
NA | TRBD1 | TRBJ1-2 | TRBV7-9 | TGTGCCAGCAGCCCACCGACAGGGTACTATGGCTACACCTTC | CASSPPTGYYGYTF
few | NA | TRBJ2-7 | TRBV6-1 | TGTGCCAGCAGTGAAGGAGCCCCCCCGGGGCAGTACTTC | CASSEGAPPGQYF
NA | TRBD1 | TRBJ1-1 | TRBV5-1 | TGCGCCAGCAGCAAGGGGACAGGGGAGGTAGCTTTCTTT | CASSKGTGEVAFF
NA | NA | TRBJ1-2 | TRBV4-1 | TGCGCCAGCAGCCAAGTGGTCGGTGACAGCTATGGCTACACCTTC | CASSQVVGDSYGYTF
NA | NA | TRBJ1-2 | TRBV7-9 | TGTGCCAGCAGCTTAGCACAGGGCTACTATGGCTACACCTTC | CASSLAQGYYGYTF
NA | NA | TRBJ1-6 | TRBV7-9 | TGTGCCAGCAGCTTAGGCCAGGGCACGAATTCACCCCTCCACTTT | CASSLGQGTNSPLHF
NA | NA | TRBJ1-5 | TRBV18 | TGTGCCAGCTCCCCCGGGGAAAGGCAGCCCCAGCATTTT | CASSPGERQPQHF
NA | NA | TRBJ1-5 | TRBV10-1 | TGCGCCAGCAGTGACAGGGTCGATCAGCCCCAGCATTTT | CASSDRVDQPQHF
once | NA | TRBJ2-7 | TRBV7-8 | TGTGCCAGCAGCTTAGCGGGGGGGCTCTCCTACGAGCAGTACTTC | CASSLAGGLSYEQYF
NA | NA | TRBJ1-2 | TRBV5-1 | TGCGCCAGCAGAGGGCGGGGGTTTCACTATGGCTACACCTTC | CASRGRGFHYGYTF
many | NA | TRBJ1-5 | TRBV6-5 | TGTGCCAGCAGTGCCCGACAGTTCAATCAGCCCCAGCATTTT | CASSARQFNQPQHF
NA | TRBD1 | TRBJ1-2 | TRBV27 | TGTGCCAGCGGCGGGACAGGGGTCTCTAACTATGGCTACACCTTC | CASGGTGVSNYGYTF
NA | NA | TRBJ1-1 | TRBV5-1 | TGCGCCAGCAGCCTCCGGGGAGACGTGAACACTGAAGCTTTCTTT | CASSLRGDVNTEAFF